The 30 T cell receptor beta chains below all came from one sample that was sequenced in a study of cytomegalovirus exposure and HLA in healthy donors. The PCR ran on 60 Vbeta and 13 Jbeta primers. Sequencing used immunoSEQ multiplex PCR; TCRdb keeps in-frame clones, though not all of them. The sample includes some 190,000 clones, approximately 80% of them seen just once. Sequenced: PBMCs. These TCRs come from a girl between 10 and 17 years old in good health and CMV-seropositive.

Written as DNA, the CDR3 is TGTGCCAGCAGTTATGACAGGGGGAGTGGCTACACCTTC. Translated: CASSYDRGSGYTF. V usage is TRBV6-5 and J usage is TRBJ1-2; 9 positions match TRBD1. Germline values: CDR1 MNHEY, CDR2 SVGAGI. The CDR3 covers 13 residues. J gave up 7 bases and V 3 bases, and 3 bases lay outside the gene matches.

Worth noting for this clone: This sample includes further DNA sequences coding for the same CDR3. The chain uses TRBV15 and TRBJ2-7; D is possibly TRBD1 (5 bases). The germline V gene has CDR1 LNHNV and CDR2 YYDKDF (reference sequence). The CDR3 is made up of 14 amino acids. Trimming removed 0 bases from V and 2 bases from J, with 8 bases in between. The CDR3 protein is CATSRDRGPYEQYF. The CDR3 region has the DNA TGTGCCACCAGCAGAGATAGGGGTCCCTACGAGCAGTACTTC.

The chain links TRBV7-3 to TRBJ1-2; 7 positions agree with TRBD1. Trimming cost V 5 bases and J 6 bases; bases outside gene matches: 6. CDR1 is SGHTA and CDR2 is FQGTGA in the germline V gene. The CDR3 is made up of 13 amino acids. In nucleotides, the CDR3 is TGTGCCAGCAGCGGAACAGGGGCAGATGGCTACACCTTC. It yields the protein CASSGTGADGYTF.

The CDR3 region has the DNA TGCGCCAGCAGCTTGGGACAGGGCGTAGGAGAGACCCAGTACTTC. Encoded protein: CASSLGQGVGETQYF. The chain recombines TRBV5-1 with TRBJ2-5, with TRBD1 matching over 7 bases. CDR1 and CDR2 (germline): SGHRS, YFSETQ. V shed 0 bases and J 4 bases; nucleotides not matched to a gene: 6. This CDR3 comprises 15 residues.

The rearrangement uses TRBV5-1 and TRBJ2-1; 8 bases align to TRBD2. This CDR3 has 18 amino acids. Losses at the gene ends were 4 bases for V and 0 bases for J; bases not matched to a gene: 12. Germline assignment: CDR1 SGHRS and CDR2 YFSETQ. The CDR3 region is CASSPRGGSGSSYNEQFF. In DNA, the CDR3 is TGCGCCAGCAGCCCGCGGGGCGGGAGCGGGAGCTCCTACAATGAGCAGTTCTTC.

This clone was detected a few times. The rearrangement uses TRBV7-9 and TRBJ2-7, with 14 nucleotides matching TRBD2. The length of the CDR3 is 15 residues. The V and J ends lost 4 bases and 6 bases, in that order; junction bases with no gene match: 5. CDR1 is SEHNR, CDR2 FQNEAQ, per germline (reference sequence). The CDR3 DNA reads TGTGCCAGCAGCTCGACTAGCGGGAGGGCCCCCGAGCAGTACTTC. Its protein product is CASSSTSGRAPEQYF.

The chain has TRBV15 and TRBJ2-1; 12 positions agree with TRBD2. CDR3 length: 14 residues. The germline CDR1 and CDR2 sequences are LNHNV and YYDKDF (reference sequence). V lost 7 bases to trimming and J lost 4 bases; unmatched junction nucleotides: 2. CDR3 in amino acids: CATKLAGGYNEQFF. CDR3 coding DNA: TGTGCCACCAAACTAGCGGGGGGATACAATGAGCAGTTCTTC. The full variable domain, its missing parts supplied by reference TRBV15 and TRBJ2-1, is DAMVIQNPRYQVTQFGKPVTLSCSQTLNHNVMYWYQQKSSQAPKLLFHYYDKDFNNEADTPDNFQSRRPNTSFCFLDIRSPGLGDTAMYLCATKLAGGYNEQFFGPGTRLTVL.

The chain is built from TRBV7-6 and TRBJ1-4; no clear D. The length of the CDR3 is 13 residues. Germline V gene sequence: CDR1 SGHVS, CDR2 FNYEAQ. V lost 5 bases to trimming and J lost 8 bases, with 12 bases between them. CDR3 sequence: CASSPRTEEKLFF. Written as DNA, the CDR3 is TGTGCCAGCAGCCCAAGAACAGAGGAAAAACTGTTTTTT.

The rearrangement links TRBV6-6 to TRBJ1-2, with D uncertain. This CDR3 comprises 14 residues. Trimming pared 3 bases from V and 0 bases from J, leaving 8 bases between. From germline, CDR1 is MNHNY and CDR2 SVGAGI (reference sequence). The CDR3 region is CASSYDTANYGYTF. The CDR3 bases are TGTGCCAGCAGTTATGATACGGCTAACTATGGCTACACCTTC.

The rearrangement joins TRBV14 to TRBJ2-3; TRBD2 agrees at 7 bases. This CDR3 spans 18 amino acids. Per germline, CDR1 SGHDN and CDR2 FVKESK. V trimming: 0 bases; J trimming: 6 bases; junction bases outside the gene matches: 15. Here the CDR3 reads CASSQDSRLAPFQDTQYF. The CDR3 DNA follows: TGTGCCAGCAGCCAAGATAGCCGACTAGCTCCATTTCAGGATACGCAGTATTTT.

V and J are TRBV7-3 and TRBJ1-1; 12 bases line up with TRBD1. The ends lost 1 base at V and 5 bases at J; junction bases unmatched: 14. Germline CDR1 is SGHTA and CDR2 is FQGTGA. The CDR3 spans 19 residues. This CDR3 is CASSLSPGQGAWRETEAFF. The CDR3 DNA sequence: TGTGCCAGCAGCTTAAGCCCGGGACAGGGGGCATGGAGGGAGACTGAAGCTTTCTTT.

This clone was observed a handful of times. This rearrangement joins TRBV19 to TRBJ1-5; TRBD1 matches at 10 bases. The CDR3 has 16 amino acids. The J segment lost 1 base and the V segment lost 4 bases, leaving 4 bases of the junction unmatched. Germline CDR1 reads LNHDA; CDR2 reads SQIVND (reference sequence). The CDR3 DNA is TGTGCCAGTAGTACCCGGGACAGGGGAAGCAATCAGCCCCAGCATTTT. Its protein is CASSTRDRGSNQPQHF.

The V and J genes are TRBV7-2 and TRBJ2-3; D is possibly TRBD2 (6 bases). Germline V lookup: CDR1 SGHTA, CDR2 FQGNSA. The CDR3 is 15 amino acids. V lost 1 base to trimming and J lost 3 bases, with 11 bases between them. Here the CDR3 DNA reads TGTGCCAGCAGCTTAGATGGACTAAAGACAGATACGCAGTATTTT. It codes for CASSLDGLKTDTQYF.

The chain employs TRBV7-9 and TRBJ2-1, with 12 bases lining up with TRBD2. The junction had 5 bases not matched to a gene; V was cut back by 2 bases and J by 9 bases. The CDR3 length is 15 residues. Germline CDR1 is SEHNR and CDR2 is FQNEAQ (reference sequence). CDR3 nucleotides: TGTGCCAGCAGCTTACCGGCTAGCGGGAGGGCTGAGCAGTTCTTC. As protein: CASSLPASGRAEQFF.

This clone has a single count. This chain links TRBV4-1 with TRBJ1-4; TRBD1 matches 8 bases. The germline CDR1 and CDR2 sequences are MGHRA and YSYEKL. The V and J ends lost 3 bases and 7 bases, in that order; junction bases with no gene match: 4. The CDR3 spans 14 residues. Here the CDR3 reads CASSHWDRLEKLFF. In nucleotides, the CDR3 is TGCGCCAGCAGCCATTGGGACAGGCTTGAAAAACTGTTTTTT.

The genes are TRBV10-2 and TRBJ2-1; a possible D gene is TRBD2 (5 bases). The CDR3 is 16 amino acids. V was pared by 2 bases and J by 0 bases, with 11 bases between. CDR1 is WSHSY and CDR2 is SAAADI in the germline V gene. CDR3 loop: CASSELASSSYNEQFF. CDR3 sequence (DNA): TGCGCCAGCAGTGAGCTAGCTAGTAGCTCCTACAATGAGCAGTTCTTC.

The V gene is TRBV10-3, the J gene TRBJ2-2; 11 bases fit TRBD2. The J segment lost 2 bases and the V segment lost 1 base, leaving 6 bases of the junction unmatched. The CDR3 extends over 18 amino acids. Germline CDR1 and CDR2: ENHRY and SYGVKD. CDR3 sequence reads: CAISEYPTSGTNTGELFF. The DNA for the CDR3 is TGTGCCATCAGTGAGTACCCGACTAGCGGGACCAACACCGGGGAGCTGTTTTTT.

The gene calls are TRBV15 and TRBJ2-5; D is ambiguous. The CDR3 extends over 15 amino acids. Trimming pared 2 bases from V and 1 base from J, leaving 11 bases between. The V gene's germline CDR1 is LNHNV and CDR2 YYDKDF (reference sequence). The CDR3 DNA sequence: TGTGCCACCAGCAGACAACAGCCCTCCCAAGAGACCCAGTACTTC. Its protein product is CATSRQQPSQETQYF.

The chain employs TRBV30 and TRBJ2-5, with 7 bases aligning to TRBD2. This CDR3 has 14 amino acids. The V segment lost 3 bases and the J segment 1 base; nucleotides outside the gene matches: 5. Looked up from germline, CDR1 is GTSNPN and CDR2 is SVGIG (reference sequence). CDR3 amino acids: CAWRVAGPQETQYF. In DNA, the CDR3 is TGTGCCTGGAGGGTAGCGGGTCCCCAAGAGACCCAGTACTTC. Combining the CDR3 with reference TRBV30 and TRBJ2-5 gives the whole variable domain SQTIHQWPATLVQPVGSPLSLECTVEGTSNPNLYWYRQAAGRGLQLLFYSVGIGQISSEVPQNLSASRPQDRQFILSSKKLLLSDSGFYLCAWRVAGPQETQYFGPGTRLLVL.

The rearrangement links TRBV5-1 to TRBJ2-2, with TRBD2 as a possible D gene (7 bases). Trimming stripped 4 bases from V and 3 bases from J, with 13 bases between. This CDR3 contains 15 residues. CDR1 SGHRS and CDR2 YFSETQ come from the germline V gene. The CDR3 DNA reads as TGCGCCAGCAGCCATCAGGGGAGGGACACCGGGGAGCTGTTTTTT. Amino acid sequence: CASSHQGRDTGELFF.

The chain links TRBV7-9 to TRBJ2-1; 12 bases are shared with TRBD2. CDR3 length: 15 residues. Germline V gene lookup returns CDR1 SEHNR and CDR2 FQNEAQ (reference sequence). V trimming: 5 bases; J trimming: 5 bases; junction bases outside the gene matches: 4. CDR3 nucleotide sequence: TGTGCCAGCAGCGACAGACTAGCGGGAGACAATGAGCAGTTCTTC. It is translated as CASSDRLAGDNEQFF.

Only one count was recorded for this clone. This chain connects TRBV7-9 to TRBJ1-2; the match to TRBD1 covers 10 bases. This CDR3 has 15 amino acids. Trimming removed 1 base from V and 4 bases from J; junction bases left unmatched: 3. Germline V gives CDR1 SEHNR, CDR2 FQNEAQ (reference sequence). CDR3 nucleotides: TGTGCCAGCAGCTTAGTTCGGACAGGGGGCTATGGCTACACCTTC. Its translation is CASSLVRTGGYGYTF.

The V and J genes are TRBV6-5 and TRBJ1-4, with no clear D. Germline V gives CDR1 MNHEY, CDR2 SVGAGI. V lost 2 bases, J lost 3 bases, and 10 bases lay in between. The CDR3 loop spans 15 amino acids. Here the CDR3 DNA reads TGTGCCAGCAGTTACGACCGAGGGCCTAATGAAAAACTGTTTTTT. Encoded protein: CASSYDRGPNEKLFF.

The chain has TRBV6-1 and TRBJ2-5; D not resolved. Germline V gene data show CDR1 as MNHNS and CDR2 as SASEGT. V was shortened by 0 bases and J by 6 bases, with 5 bases between the two germline ends. This CDR3 comprises 12 residues. As DNA, the CDR3 is TGTGCCAGCAGTGAAGCTAGCAAGACCCAGTACTTC. It yields the protein CASSEASKTQYF.

This clone occurred once. The rearrangement uses TRBV7-2 and TRBJ2-7, with D tentatively TRBD1 (6 bases). This CDR3 is built from 14 residues. V gave up 6 bases and J gave up 1 base, with 13 bases separating them. Per germline, CDR1 SGHTA and CDR2 FQGNSA. The CDR3 DNA follows: TGTGCCAGCAGGTTAAGAGACAGGTCCTACGAGCAGTACTTC. It codes for CASRLRDRSYEQYF.

J is TRBJ1-1 and V is TRBV5-1, with a tentative D call TRBD1 (6 bases). Germline V lookup: CDR1 SGHRS, CDR2 YFSETQ. This CDR3 region has 15 residues. The V gene lost 0 bases and the J gene lost 2 bases, with 11 bases spanning the gap. The CDR3 DNA reads as TGCGCCAGCAGCTTGGAGGGGGGGGTTAACACTGAAGCTTTCTTT. Protein: CASSLEGGVNTEAFF.

The rearrangement joins TRBV5-6 to TRBJ2-1; weak D call: TRBD1 (6 bases). CDR1 SGHDT and CDR2 YYEEEE come from the germline V gene. Trimming removed 3 bases at V and 11 bases at J, with 12 bases between. The CDR3 contains 12 residues. CDR3 sequence reads: CASSSWGLQQFF. In DNA, the CDR3 is TGTGCCAGCAGCTCCTGGGGGCTTCAGCAGTTCTTC.

This sequence joins TRBV10-1 and TRBJ2-2, with 11 nucleotides matching TRBD2. The CDR3 is made up of 16 amino acids. The J segment lost 4 bases and the V segment lost 4 bases, leaving 5 bases of the junction unmatched. The germline CDR1 and CDR2 sequences are WNHNN and SYGVQD (reference sequence). The chain's CDR3 is CASSGTSGSLTGELFF. The CDR3 DNA reads TGCGCCAGCAGTGGGACTAGCGGGTCTCTCACCGGGGAGCTGTTTTTT.

The chain carries TRBV4-3 and TRBJ2-3; D possibly corresponds to TRBD2 (5 bases). In germline, CDR1 is LGHNA, CDR2 YSLEER. The CDR3 runs to 14 residues. Trimming removed 5 bases at V and 4 bases at J, with 13 bases between. The CDR3 region is CASSERKRADTQYF. CDR3 nucleotide sequence: TGCGCCAGCAGCGAACGGAAGAGGGCAGATACGCAGTATTTT.

This clone was seen once. The rearrangement links TRBV5-1 to TRBJ1-1; TRBD1 might be the D (6 bases). V lost 4 bases to trimming and J lost 8 bases, with 18 bases between them. CDR1 and CDR2 (germline): SGHRS, YFSETQ. This CDR3 has 14 residues. The CDR3: CASSAGGRSMEAFF. CDR3 nucleotide sequence: TGCGCCAGCAGCGCGGGGGGGCGGAGTATGGAAGCTTTCTTT.